What follows are 13 T cell receptor beta chains derived from one specimen sequenced in a study of PD-1 blockade in classical Hodgkin lymphoma. Libraries were prepared by immunoSEQ multiplex PCR; TCRdb keeps only in-frame clonotypes and omits some of them. Of approximately 7,900 clones detected, roughly 74% appear once; the ten largest clones hold roughly 46%. As to time point: cycle 4 day 1 (C4D1), after more than five weeks of nivolumab. Each of the patients experienced relapse following autologous stem cell transplantation, and their brentuximab vedotin exposure differed. Sequenced here: peripheral blood mononuclear cells (PBMCs), sampled before the fourth cycle of nivolumab. These receptor sequences come from a human donor with classical Hodgkin lymphoma.

Here the CDR3 reads CASSTQGPNYEQYF. The CDR3, as DNA: TGCGCCAGCAGCACACAGGGGCCCAACTACGAGCAGTACTTC. V usage is TRBV5-1 and J usage is TRBJ2-7, with TRBD1 matching over 7 bases. Germline V gene data show CDR1 as SGHRS and CDR2 as YFSETQ. The J segment lost 3 bases and the V segment lost 4 bases, leaving 7 bases of the junction unmatched. This CDR3 is built from 14 residues. Full variable domain (remainder filled in from reference TRBV5-1 and TRBJ2-7): KAGVTQTPRYLIKTRGQQVTLSCSPISGHRSVSWYQQTPGQGLQFLFEYFSETQRNKGNFPGRFSGRQFSNSRSEMNVSTLELGDSALYLCASSTQGPNYEQYFGPGTRLTVT.

V usage is TRBV27 and J usage is TRBJ2-7, with TRBD1 matching over 12 bases. From germline, CDR1 is MNHEY and CDR2 SMNVEV (reference sequence). The V segment lost 5 bases and the J segment 2 bases; nucleotides outside the gene matches: 4. There are 15 residues in the CDR3. The CDR3 nucleotides are TGTGCCAGCAGTGGGGGGACAGGGGGCGCCTACGAGCAGTACTTC. Translating gives CASSGGTGGAYEQYF.

The chain has TRBV28 and TRBJ1-1; D is unresolved. The length of the CDR3 is 14 residues. The V gene's germline CDR1 is MDHEN and CDR2 SYDVKM. V lost 6 bases and J 0 bases, leaving 11 bases between the germline ends. CDR3 protein: CASSPGQLNTEAFF. CDR3 nucleotides: TGTGCCAGCAGCCCCGGCCAGCTGAACACTGAAGCTTTCTTT.

This clone was detected a few times. The chain joins TRBV21-1 to TRBJ2-7; the D call of TRBD2 is as the table states it, not checked on the DNA. TRBV21-1 is marked as a pseudogene. This CDR3 region has 18 residues. The CDR3 nucleotides read TGTGCCAGCACCTCCCCCGTCGGGAGGGCCTCTAAGGGCTACGAGCAGTACTTC. This gives the protein CASTSPVGRASKGYEQYF.

Only a few counts were recorded for this clone. The rearrangement joins TRBV14 to TRBJ2-7; the match to TRBD2 covers 10 bases. This CDR3 is 15 amino acids long. V dropped 5 bases and J dropped 3; count of bases not matched to a gene: 7. CDR1 SGHDN and CDR2 FVKESK come from the germline V gene. CDR3 residues: CASSFTGTSDYEQYF. The CDR3 nucleotides read TGTGCCAGCAGCTTTACCGGGACTAGCGACTACGAGCAGTACTTC.

V is TRBV18 and J is TRBJ2-3; 9 positions match TRBD2. The germline V gene has CDR1 KGHSH and CDR2 LQKENI. The CDR3 is made up of 16 amino acids. J lost 2 bases, V lost 0 bases, and 3 bases had no gene match. CDR3 residues: CASSPPSGGLTDTQYF. For the CDR3, the DNA is TGTGCCAGCTCACCACCTAGCGGGGGCCTCACAGATACGCAGTATTTT.

The gene calls are TRBV4-2 and TRBJ1-4; 7 nucleotides align to TRBD1. Germline lookup yields CDR1 LGHNA and CDR2 YNFKEQ. The junction had 12 bases not matched to a gene; V was cut back by 3 bases and J by 8 bases. The CDR3 covers 16 residues. DNA for the CDR3: TGTGCCAGCAGCCAGGAAGCAAACAGGGGAGACGAAAAACTGTTTTTT. This gives the protein CASSQEANRGDEKLFF.

V usage is TRBV28 and J usage is TRBJ2-3; possible D gene TRBD2, 5 bases. Germline CDR1 is MDHEN and CDR2 is SYDVKM. V lost 5 bases, J lost 0 bases, and 12 bases lay in between. CDR3 length: 15 residues. The CDR3 DNA is TGTGCCAGCAGTCTGGAGGTATCTAGCACAGATACGCAGTATTTT. This encodes CASSLEVSSTDTQYF.

The CDR3 DNA reads as TGTGCCAGCAGCCAAGTAGGGGGGGGACCCTACAATGAGCAGTTCTTC. Residues: CASSQVGGGPYNEQFF. The chain couples TRBV4-2 to TRBJ2-1; D might be TRBD2 (7 bases). This CDR3 region has 16 residues. Germline V lookup: CDR1 LGHNA, CDR2 YNFKEQ. With 1 base removed from V and 2 bases from J, the gap between germline ends came to 12 bases.

This clone was seen only once. V and J are TRBV11-2 and TRBJ1-2, with 10 nucleotides matching TRBD1. The germline V gene encodes CDR1 SGHAT and CDR2 FQNNGV. This CDR3 is 18 amino acids long. The V gene end was trimmed by 2 bases and the J gene end by 0 bases; junction bases not matched to a gene: 9. The CDR3 DNA follows: TGTGCCAGCAGCTTAACTTCGGGACAGGGGCCTTCTAACTATGGCTACACCTTC. Protein: CASSLTSGQGPSNYGYTF.

The CDR3 spells CASSFVPLDEQFF. The CDR3 DNA sequence: TGTGCCAGCAGCTTCGTCCCTTTAGATGAGCAGTTCTTC. The chain couples TRBV7-2 to TRBJ2-1; D remains ambiguous. Germline CDR1 reads SGHTA; CDR2 reads FQGNSA. The germline V and J ends were trimmed by 3 bases and 8 bases, with 11 bases remaining between them. The CDR3 sequence is 13 residues long.

The chain is built from TRBV4-1 and TRBJ2-5, with 15 bases fitting TRBD2. V was clipped by 0 bases and J by 2 bases; unmatched bases: 4. Per germline, CDR1 MGHRA and CDR2 YSYEKL. The CDR3 spans 18 residues. The CDR3 DNA sequence: TGCGCCAGCAGCCAAGAAGGGACTAGCGGGAGGAATCAAGAGACCCAGTACTTC. Translated, it gives CASSQEGTSGRNQETQYF.

The chain joins TRBV5-1 to TRBJ2-5, with 13 bases identical to TRBD2. Per germline, CDR1 SGHRS and CDR2 YFSETQ. CDR3 size: 16 residues. Unmatched junction bases numbered 10, after V lost 2 bases and J lost 9 bases. The CDR3 loop reads CASSFQGLAGMAAQYF. DNA for the CDR3: TGCGCCAGCAGCTTCCAGGGACTAGCGGGGATGGCGGCCCAGTACTTC.